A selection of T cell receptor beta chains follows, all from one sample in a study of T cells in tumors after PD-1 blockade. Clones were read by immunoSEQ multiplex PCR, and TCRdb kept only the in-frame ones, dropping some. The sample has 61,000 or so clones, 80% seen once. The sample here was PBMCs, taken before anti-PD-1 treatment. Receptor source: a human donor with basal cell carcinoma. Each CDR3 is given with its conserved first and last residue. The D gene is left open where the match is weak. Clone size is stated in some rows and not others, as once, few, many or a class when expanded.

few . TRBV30 CAWSAGTGLYGYTF
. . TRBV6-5 CASRDSVLGGNTIYF
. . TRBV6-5 CASKLTGSTDTQYF
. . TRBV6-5 CASSAGGILIYF
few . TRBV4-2 CASSQAESPTDTQYF
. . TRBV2 CASRGQRGGNTIYF
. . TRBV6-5 CASSPRRGGNQPQHF
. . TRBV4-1 CASSPVFTGTKSGNTIYF
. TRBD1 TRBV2 CASKGQGTGANVLTF
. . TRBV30 CAWSKSVHHNEQFF
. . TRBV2 CASSVDRNQPQHF
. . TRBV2 CASSEDTVRETQYF
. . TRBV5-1 CASSLANSNQGGYTF
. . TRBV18 CASSPPGRSSGNTIYF
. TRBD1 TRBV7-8 CASSSWTGGRNEQFF
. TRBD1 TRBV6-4 CASRQGTATNTGELFF
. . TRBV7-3 CASSPNGAGGETQYF
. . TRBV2 CASSGEGPLSGNEQFF
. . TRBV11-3 CASSLDSNTIYF
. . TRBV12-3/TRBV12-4 CASSSQEYNEQFF
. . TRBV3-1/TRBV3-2 CASSQARRNTEAFF
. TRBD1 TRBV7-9 CASSPRTGVNYGYTF
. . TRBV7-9 CASSLSYSHYYTF
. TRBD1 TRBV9 CASSVGGTGLIYEQFF
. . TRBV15 CATSRAAGVPYEQYF
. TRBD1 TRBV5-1 CASSVETGGSGGYTF
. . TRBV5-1 CASSLTGALRNTEAFF